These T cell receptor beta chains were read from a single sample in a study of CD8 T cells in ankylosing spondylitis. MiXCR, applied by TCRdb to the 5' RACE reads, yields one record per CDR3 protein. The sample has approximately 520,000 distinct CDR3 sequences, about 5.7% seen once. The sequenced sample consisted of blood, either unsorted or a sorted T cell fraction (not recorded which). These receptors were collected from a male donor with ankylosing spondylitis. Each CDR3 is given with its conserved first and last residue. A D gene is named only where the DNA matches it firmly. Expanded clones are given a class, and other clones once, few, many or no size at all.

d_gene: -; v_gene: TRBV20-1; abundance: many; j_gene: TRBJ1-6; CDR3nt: TGCAGTGCTAGGAAGGAAGGGGGGTCACCCCTCCACTTT; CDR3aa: CSARKEGGSPLHF
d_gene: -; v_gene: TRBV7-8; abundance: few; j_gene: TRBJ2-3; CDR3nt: TGTGCCAGCAGCCCAAGGGCCGCCGCGGGCACAGATACGCAGTATTTT; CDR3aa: CASSPRAAAGTDTQYF
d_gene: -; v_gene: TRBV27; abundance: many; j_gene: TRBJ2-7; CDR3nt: TGTGCCAGCAGTTTATGGGGTACCCCCTACGAGCAGTACTTC; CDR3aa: CASSLWGTPYEQYF
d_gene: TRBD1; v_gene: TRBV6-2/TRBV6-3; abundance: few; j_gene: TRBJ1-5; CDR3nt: TGTGCCAGCTCACCTAGGGACAGGGGGCCGTATAGCAATCAGCCCCAGCATTTT; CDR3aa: CASSPRDRGPYSNQPQHF
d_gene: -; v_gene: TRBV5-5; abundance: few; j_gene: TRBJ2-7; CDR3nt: TGTGCCAGCAGCTTCTCTCCAGGGGTGGGGTACGAGCAGTACTTC; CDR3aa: CASSFSPGVGYEQYF
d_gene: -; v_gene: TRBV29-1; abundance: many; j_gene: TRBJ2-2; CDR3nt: TGCAGCGTTGTATGGCGGGAAGACACCGGGGAGCTGTTTTTT; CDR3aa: CSVVWREDTGELFF
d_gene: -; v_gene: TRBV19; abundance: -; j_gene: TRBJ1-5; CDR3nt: TGTGCCAGTCGTGCTTGGGGTCCCAATCAGCCCCAGCATTTT; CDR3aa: CASRAWGPNQPQHF
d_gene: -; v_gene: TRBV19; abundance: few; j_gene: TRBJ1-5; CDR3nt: TGTGCCAGTAGTATAGACGGGACCAGCAATCAGCCCCAGCATTTT; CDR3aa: CASSIDGTSNQPQHF
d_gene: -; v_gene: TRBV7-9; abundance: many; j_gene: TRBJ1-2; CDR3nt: TGTGCCAGCAGCCCACAACAGGGAGGCTACACCTTC; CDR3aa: CASSPQQGGYTF
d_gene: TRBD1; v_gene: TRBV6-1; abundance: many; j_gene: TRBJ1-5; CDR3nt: TGTGCCAGCAACTTGGGACAGGGGTTGTATCAGCCCCAGCATTTT; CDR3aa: CASNLGQGLYQPQHF
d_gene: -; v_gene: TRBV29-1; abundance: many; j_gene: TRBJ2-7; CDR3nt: TGCAGCGTTGATAGTGGGATTGACGAGCAGTACTTC; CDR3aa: CSVDSGIDEQYF
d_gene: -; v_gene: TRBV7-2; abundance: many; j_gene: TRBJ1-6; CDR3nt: TGTGCCAGCAGCTTGAGTCGGGCGGGCTCACCCCTCCACTTT; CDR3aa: CASSLSRAGSPLHF
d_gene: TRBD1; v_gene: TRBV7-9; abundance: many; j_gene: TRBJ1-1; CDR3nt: TGTGCCAGCAGCTTGCCCGGACAGGGGCGAACTGAAGCTTTCTTT; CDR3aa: CASSLPGQGRTEAFF
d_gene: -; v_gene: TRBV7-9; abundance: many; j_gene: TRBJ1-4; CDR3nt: TGTGCCAGCAGCCTCGGGACCCACGGTGAAAAACTGTTTTTT; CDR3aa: CASSLGTHGEKLFF
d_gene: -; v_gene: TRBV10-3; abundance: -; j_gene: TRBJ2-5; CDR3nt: TGTGCCATCAGTGGGTCAGCTCTGGCAGAGACCCAGTACTTC; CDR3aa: CAISGSALAETQYF
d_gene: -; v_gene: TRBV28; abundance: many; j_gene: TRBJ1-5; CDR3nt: TGTGCCAGCAGTTTATTTTCCAGGGAGCAGCCCCAGCATTTT; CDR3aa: CASSLFSREQPQHF
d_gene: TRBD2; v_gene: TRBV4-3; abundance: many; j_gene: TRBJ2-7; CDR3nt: TGCGCCAGCAGCCAGGGACTAGCGGGAAATAATTACGAGCAGTACTTC; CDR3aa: CASSQGLAGNNYEQYF
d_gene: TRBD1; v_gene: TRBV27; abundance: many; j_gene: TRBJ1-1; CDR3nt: TGTGCCAGCAGTTTAAGGGCAGGGGGGAACACTGAAGCTTTCTTT; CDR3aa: CASSLRAGGNTEAFF
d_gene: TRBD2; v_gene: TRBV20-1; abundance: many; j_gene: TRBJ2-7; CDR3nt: TGCAGTGCTAGAGCGACTAGCGGGGGTTACGAGCAGTACTTC; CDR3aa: CSARATSGGYEQYF
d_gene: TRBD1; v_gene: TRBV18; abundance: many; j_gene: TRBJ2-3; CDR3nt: TGTGCCAGCTCACCAAACAGGGGTGGCACAGATACGCAGTATTTT; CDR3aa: CASSPNRGGTDTQYF
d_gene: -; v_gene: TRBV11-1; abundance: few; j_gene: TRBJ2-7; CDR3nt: TGTGCCAGCAGCGGGACATTCTACGAGCAGTACTTC; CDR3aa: CASSGTFYEQYF
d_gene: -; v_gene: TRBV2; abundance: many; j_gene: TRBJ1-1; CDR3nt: TGTGCCAGTCGATGGGGACCCCGAGGGACTGAAGCTTTCTTT; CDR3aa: CASRWGPRGTEAFF
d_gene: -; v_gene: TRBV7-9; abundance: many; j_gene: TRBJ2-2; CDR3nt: TGTGCCAGCTATGTGCGGCCCGGGGAGCTGTTTTTT; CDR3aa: CASYVRPGELFF
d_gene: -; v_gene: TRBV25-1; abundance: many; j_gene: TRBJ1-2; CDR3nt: TGTGCCAGCAGTGAAGCCCGGGATGGCTACACCTTC; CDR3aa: CASSEARDGYTF
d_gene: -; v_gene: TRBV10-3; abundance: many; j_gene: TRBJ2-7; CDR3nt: TGTGCCCTCGGAGGGGACGGGTACGAGCAGTACTTC; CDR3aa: CALGGDGYEQYF
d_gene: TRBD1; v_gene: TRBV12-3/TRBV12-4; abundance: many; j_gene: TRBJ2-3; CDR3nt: TGTGCCAGCAAGACAGGGGAGGATCGGGATACGCAGTATTTT; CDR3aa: CASKTGEDRDTQYF
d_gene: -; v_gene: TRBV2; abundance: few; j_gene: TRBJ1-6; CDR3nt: TGTGCCAGCAGTGAGGTCTCAGGCAGCAATTCACCCCTCCACTTT; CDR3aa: CASSEVSGSNSPLHF
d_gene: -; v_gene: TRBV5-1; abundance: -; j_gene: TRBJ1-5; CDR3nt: TGCGCCAGCAGCTTGGTTCGGTACAATCAGCCCCAGCATTTT; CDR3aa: CASSLVRYNQPQHF
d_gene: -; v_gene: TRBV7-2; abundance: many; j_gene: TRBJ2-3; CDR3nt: TGTGCCAGCAGCCTTTTTGCGACAGGTACAGATACGCAGTATTTT; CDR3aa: CASSLFATGTDTQYF
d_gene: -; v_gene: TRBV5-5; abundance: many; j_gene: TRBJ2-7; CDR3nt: TGTGCCAGCAGCTTGAATCTTAGGTCTTACTCCTACGAGCAGTACTTC; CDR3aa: CASSLNLRSYSYEQYF
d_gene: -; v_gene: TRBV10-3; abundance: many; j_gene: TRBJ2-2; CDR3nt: TGTGCCATCAGTGAGGGGTTGACGGGGAACACCGGGGAGCTGTTTTTT; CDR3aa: CAISEGLTGNTGELFF